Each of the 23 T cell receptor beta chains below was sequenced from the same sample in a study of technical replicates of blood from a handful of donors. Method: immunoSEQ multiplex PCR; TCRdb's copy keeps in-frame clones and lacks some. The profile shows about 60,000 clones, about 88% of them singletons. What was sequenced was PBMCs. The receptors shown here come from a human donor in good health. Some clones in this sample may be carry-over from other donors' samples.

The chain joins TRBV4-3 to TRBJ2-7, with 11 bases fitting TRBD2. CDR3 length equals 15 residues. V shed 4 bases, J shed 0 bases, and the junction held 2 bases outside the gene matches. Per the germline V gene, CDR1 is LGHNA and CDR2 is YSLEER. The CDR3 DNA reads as TGCGCCAGCAGCCCGACTAGCGGGAACTCCTACGAGCAGTACTTC. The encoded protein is CASSPTSGNSYEQYF.

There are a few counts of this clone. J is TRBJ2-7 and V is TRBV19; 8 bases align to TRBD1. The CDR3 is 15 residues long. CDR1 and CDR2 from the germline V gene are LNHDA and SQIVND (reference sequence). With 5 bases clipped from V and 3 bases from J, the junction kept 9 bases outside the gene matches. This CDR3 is CASSPGQGWRYEQYF. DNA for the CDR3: TGTGCCAGTAGTCCCGGACAGGGTTGGCGCTACGAGCAGTACTTC.

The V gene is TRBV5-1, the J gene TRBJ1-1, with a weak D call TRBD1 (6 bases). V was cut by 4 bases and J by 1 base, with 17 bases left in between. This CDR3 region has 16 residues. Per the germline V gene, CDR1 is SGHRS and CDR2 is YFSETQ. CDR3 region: CASSRGHPSPNTEAFF. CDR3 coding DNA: TGCGCCAGCAGCCGGGGACACCCCTCCCCGAACACTGAAGCTTTCTTT.

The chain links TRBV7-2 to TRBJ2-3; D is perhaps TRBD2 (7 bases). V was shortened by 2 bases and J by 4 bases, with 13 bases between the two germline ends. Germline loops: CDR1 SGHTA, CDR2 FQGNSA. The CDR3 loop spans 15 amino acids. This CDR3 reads CASSLPGGLPDTQYF. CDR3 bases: TGTGCCAGCAGCTTACCGGGGGGCCTCCCAGATACGCAGTATTTT.

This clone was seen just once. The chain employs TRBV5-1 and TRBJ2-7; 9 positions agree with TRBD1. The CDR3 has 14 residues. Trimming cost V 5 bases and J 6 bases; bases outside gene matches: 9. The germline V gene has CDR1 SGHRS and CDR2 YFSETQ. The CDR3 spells CASSSGTGSVEQYF. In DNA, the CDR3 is TGCGCCAGCAGTTCCGGGACAGGGTCGGTCGAGCAGTACTTC.

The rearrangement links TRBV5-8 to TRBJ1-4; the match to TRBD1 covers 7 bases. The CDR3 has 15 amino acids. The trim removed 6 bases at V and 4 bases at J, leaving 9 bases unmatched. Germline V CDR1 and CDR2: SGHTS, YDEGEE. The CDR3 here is CASNIGTAFNEKLFF. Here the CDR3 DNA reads TGTGCCAGCAATATCGGGACAGCGTTTAATGAAAAACTGTTTTTT.

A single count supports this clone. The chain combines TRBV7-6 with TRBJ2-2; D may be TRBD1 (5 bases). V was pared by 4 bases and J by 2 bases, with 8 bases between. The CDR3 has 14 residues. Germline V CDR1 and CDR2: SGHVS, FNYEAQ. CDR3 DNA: TGTGCCAGCAGCTCTCAGGGCAACACCGGGGAGCTGTTTTTT. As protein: CASSSQGNTGELFF. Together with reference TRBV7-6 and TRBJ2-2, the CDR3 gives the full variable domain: GAGVSQSPRYKVTKRGQDVALRCDPISGHVSLYWYRQALGQGPEFLTYFNYEAQQDKSGLPNDRFSAERPEGSISTLTIQRTEQRDSAMYRCASSSQGNTGELFFGEGSRLTVL.

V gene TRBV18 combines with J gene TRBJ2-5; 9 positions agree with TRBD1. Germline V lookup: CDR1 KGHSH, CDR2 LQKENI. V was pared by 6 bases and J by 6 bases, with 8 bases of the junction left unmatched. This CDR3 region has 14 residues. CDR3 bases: TGTGCCAGCTCCGACACAGGGGGCGGGCAGACCCAGTACTTC. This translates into CASSDTGGGQTQYF.

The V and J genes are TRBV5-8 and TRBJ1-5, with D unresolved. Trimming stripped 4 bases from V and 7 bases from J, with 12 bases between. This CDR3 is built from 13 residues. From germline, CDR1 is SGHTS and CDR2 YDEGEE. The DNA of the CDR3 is TGTGCCAGCAGCCTGCACCGGGAACAGCCCCAGCATTTT. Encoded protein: CASSLHREQPQHF.

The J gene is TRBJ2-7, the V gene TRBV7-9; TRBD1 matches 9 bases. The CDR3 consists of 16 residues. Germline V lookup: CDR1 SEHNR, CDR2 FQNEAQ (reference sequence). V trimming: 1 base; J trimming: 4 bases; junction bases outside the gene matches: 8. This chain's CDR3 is CASSLVTGGVGYEQYF. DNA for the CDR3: TGTGCCAGCAGCTTAGTCACAGGGGGCGTCGGGTACGAGCAGTACTTC.

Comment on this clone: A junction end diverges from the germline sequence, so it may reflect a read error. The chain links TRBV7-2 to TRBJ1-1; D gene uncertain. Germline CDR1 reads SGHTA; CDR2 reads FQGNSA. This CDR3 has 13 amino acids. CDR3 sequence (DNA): TGTGCCAGCAGGTTAGATCAGAACACTGAAGCTTTCTTT. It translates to CASRLDQNTEAFF.

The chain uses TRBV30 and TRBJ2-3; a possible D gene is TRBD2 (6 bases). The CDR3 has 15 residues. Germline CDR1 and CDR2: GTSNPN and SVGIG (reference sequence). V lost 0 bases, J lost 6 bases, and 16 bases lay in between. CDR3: CAWSVAAGPYDTQYF. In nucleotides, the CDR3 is TGTGCCTGGAGTGTCGCCGCGGGGCCCTATGATACGCAGTATTTT.

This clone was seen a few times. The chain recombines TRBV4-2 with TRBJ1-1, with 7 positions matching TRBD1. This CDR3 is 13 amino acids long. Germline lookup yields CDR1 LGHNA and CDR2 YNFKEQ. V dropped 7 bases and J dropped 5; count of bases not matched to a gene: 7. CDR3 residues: CASNHPGGTEAFF. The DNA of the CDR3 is TGTGCCAGCAACCACCCAGGGGGGACTGAAGCTTTCTTT.

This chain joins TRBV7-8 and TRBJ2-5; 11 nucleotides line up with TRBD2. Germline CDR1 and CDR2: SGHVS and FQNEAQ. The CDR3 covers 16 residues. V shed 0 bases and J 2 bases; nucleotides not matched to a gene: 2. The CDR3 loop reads CASSLARLAGQETQYF. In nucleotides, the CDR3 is TGTGCCAGCAGCTTAGCGAGACTAGCGGGACAAGAGACCCAGTACTTC.

CDR3 residues: CAWSRVTGANVLTF. CDR3 sequence (DNA): TGTGCCTGGAGCAGGGTAACTGGGGCCAACGTCCTGACTTTC. V and J are TRBV30 and TRBJ2-6; a weak D match, TRBD1 (5 bases). The CDR3 consists of 14 residues. The V end was cut by 3 bases, the J end by 2 bases, with 8 bases between. Germline V gene sequence: CDR1 GTSNPN, CDR2 SVGIG (reference sequence).

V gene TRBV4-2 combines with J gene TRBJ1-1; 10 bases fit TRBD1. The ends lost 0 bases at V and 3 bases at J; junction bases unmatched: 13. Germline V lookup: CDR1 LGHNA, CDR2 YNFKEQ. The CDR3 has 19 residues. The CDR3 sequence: CASSQDYGTGDLSDTEAFF. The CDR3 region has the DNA TGTGCCAGCAGCCAAGATTACGGGACAGGGGATTTATCGGACACTGAAGCTTTCTTT.

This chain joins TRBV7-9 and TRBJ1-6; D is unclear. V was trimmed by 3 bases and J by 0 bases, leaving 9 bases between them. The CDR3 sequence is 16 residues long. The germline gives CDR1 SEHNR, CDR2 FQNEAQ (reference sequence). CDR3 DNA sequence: TGTGCCAGCAGCTTTGACGGGAGCTCCTATAATTCACCCCTCCACTTT. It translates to CASSFDGSSYNSPLHF. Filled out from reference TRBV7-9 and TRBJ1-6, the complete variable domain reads DTGVSQNPRHKITKRGQNVTFRCDPISEHNRLYWYRQTLGQGPEFLTYFQNEAQLEKSRLLSDRFSAERPKGSFSTLEIQRTEQGDSAMYLCASSFDGSSYNSPLHFGNGTRLTVT.

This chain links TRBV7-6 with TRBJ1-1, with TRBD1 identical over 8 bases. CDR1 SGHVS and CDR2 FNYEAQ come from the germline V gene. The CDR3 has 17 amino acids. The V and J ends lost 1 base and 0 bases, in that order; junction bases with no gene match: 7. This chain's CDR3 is CASSLGGTGGVNTEAFF. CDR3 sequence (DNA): TGTGCCAGCAGCTTAGGGGGGACAGGTGGGGTGAACACTGAAGCTTTCTTT. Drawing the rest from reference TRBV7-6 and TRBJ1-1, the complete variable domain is GAGVSQSPRYKVTKRGQDVALRCDPISGHVSLYWYRQALGQGPEFLTYFNYEAQQDKSGLPNDRFSAERPEGSISTLTIQRTEQRDSAMYRCASSLGGTGGVNTEAFFGQGTRLTVV.

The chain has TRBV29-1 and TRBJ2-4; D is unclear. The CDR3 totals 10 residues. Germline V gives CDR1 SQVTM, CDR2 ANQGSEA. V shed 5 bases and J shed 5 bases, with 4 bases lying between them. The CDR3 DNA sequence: TGCAGCGTTCGAGAAAACATTCAGTACTTC. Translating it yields CSVRENIQYF.

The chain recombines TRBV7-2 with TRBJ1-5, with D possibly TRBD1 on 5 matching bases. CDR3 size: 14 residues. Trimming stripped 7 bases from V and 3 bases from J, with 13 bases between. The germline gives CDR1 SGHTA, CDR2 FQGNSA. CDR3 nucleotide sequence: TGTGCCAGCAACCACCAGGGCCTCAATCAGCCCCAGCATTTT. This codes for CASNHQGLNQPQHF.

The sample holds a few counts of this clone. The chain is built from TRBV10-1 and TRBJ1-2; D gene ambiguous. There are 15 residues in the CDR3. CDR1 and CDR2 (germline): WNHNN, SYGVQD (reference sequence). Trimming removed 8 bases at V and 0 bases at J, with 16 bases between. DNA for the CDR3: TGCGCCAGCTCCTTTACAGAACCCCCTAACTATGGCTACACCTTC. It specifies CASSFTEPPNYGYTF.

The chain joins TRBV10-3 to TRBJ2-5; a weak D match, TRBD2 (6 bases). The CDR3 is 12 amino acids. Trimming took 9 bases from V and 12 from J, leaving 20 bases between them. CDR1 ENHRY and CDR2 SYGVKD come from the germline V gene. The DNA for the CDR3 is TGTGCCATTCGGCGGGACTCGGGGCCCAAGTACTTC. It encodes CAIRRDSGPKYF.

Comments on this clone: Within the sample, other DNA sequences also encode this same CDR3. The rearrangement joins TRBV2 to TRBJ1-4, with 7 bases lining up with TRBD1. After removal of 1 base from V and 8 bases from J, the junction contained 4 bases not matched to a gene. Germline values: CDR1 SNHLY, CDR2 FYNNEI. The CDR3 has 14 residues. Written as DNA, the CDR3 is TGTGCCAGCAGTGAAGACAGGGGAGGCGAAAAACTGTTTTTT. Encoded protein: CASSEDRGGEKLFF.